Listed below are T cell receptor beta chains from one sample, sequenced in a study of regulatory T cells in long-lasting Graves disease. A single record per CDR3 protein comes from TCRdb applying MiXCR to the multiplex PCR reads. The table includes around 340,000 distinct CDR3 sequences, around 20% detected once. This material consisted of peripheral blood mononuclear cells (PBMCs), taken when the disease was refractory, from a patient treated with antithyroid drugs. The receptors shown here come from a female donor with Graves disease. The CDR3 runs from the conserved cysteine through the conserved F or W. D genes are given only for firm matches. Some rows mark clone size as missing; the rest say once, few, many or name a class of expanded clone.

many	TRBJ2-5	TRBV28	-	CASSLTRTASYQETQYF	TGTGCCAGCAGTCTAACCCGGACAGCCTCGTACCAAGAGACCCAGTACTTC
-	TRBJ2-2	TRBV5-1	-	CASSFKLATGELFF	TGCGCCAGCAGCTTTAAGTTGGCTACCGGGGAGCTGTTTTTT
many	TRBJ1-4	TRBV11-2	-	CATDLTQGGGEKLFF	TGTGCCACCGATCTAACACAGGGTGGCGGGGAAAAACTGTTTTTT
few	TRBJ1-4	TRBV4-3	-	CASSQSISLGRQNEKLFF	TGCGCCAGCAGCCAATCAATCAGTCTAGGGAGGCAGAATGAAAAACTGTTTTTT
many	TRBJ2-7	TRBV7-9	TRBD2	CASSLATGGYEQYF	TGTGCCAGCAGCTTAGCAACGGGGGGATACGAGCAGTACTTC
many	TRBJ2-5	TRBV3-1	-	CASSHWGETQYF	TGTGCCAGCAGCCATTGGGGGGAGACCCAGTACTTC
-	TRBJ1-5	TRBV15	-	CATSRAGFYSNQPQHF	TGTGCCACCAGCAGAGCTGGCTTCTATAGCAATCAGCCCCAGCATTTT
many	TRBJ2-5	TRBV20-1	-	CSARARITGEETQYF	TGCAGTGCTCGTGCTAGAATCACGGGGGAAGAGACCCAGTACTTC
many	TRBJ1-2	TRBV7-9	-	CASSLGTGGYTF	TGTGCCAGCAGCCTTGGGACGGGAGGCTACACCTTC
many	TRBJ1-5	TRBV12-3/TRBV12-4	TRBD1	CASSGDRVLNQPQHF	TGTGCCAGCAGCGGGGACAGGGTACTCAATCAGCCCCAGCATTTT
-	TRBJ1-2	TRBV5-4	TRBD1	CASSLGQFYGYTF	TGTGCCAGCAGCCTGGGACAGTTCTATGGCTACACCTTC
-	TRBJ2-7	TRBV5-1	TRBD1	CASSAVDRGQYF	TGCGCCAGCAGCGCCGTCGACAGGGGCCAGTACTTC
many	TRBJ2-5	TRBV14	TRBD2	CASSLGLAPYEETQYF	TGTGCCAGCAGCCTTGGACTAGCTCCTTATGAAGAGACCCAGTACTTC
few	TRBJ1-5	TRBV30	-	CAWSVGVSQPQHF	TGTGCCTGGAGTGTTGGGGTTTCACAGCCCCAGCATTTT
-	TRBJ2-7	TRBV18	-	CASSPLPGTRVYEQYF	TGTGCCAGCTCACCACTTCCCGGGACACGAGTCTACGAGCAGTACTTC
-	TRBJ1-2	TRBV4-1	TRBD1	CASSQPPTGDYGYTF	TGCGCCAGCAGCCAACCCCCAACAGGGGACTATGGCTACACCTTC
many	TRBJ1-2	TRBV18	TRBD1	CASSPDREFGYTF	TGTGCCAGCTCCCCGGACAGGGAGTTTGGCTACACCTTC
-	TRBJ1-4	TRBV20-1	-	CSAGTPEKLFF	TGCAGTGCTGGGACACCTGAAAAACTGTTTTTT
few	TRBJ2-7	TRBV5-1	-	CASQGFGEQYF	TGCGCCAGCCAGGGGTTCGGGGAGCAGTACTTC
-	TRBJ1-1	TRBV2	-	CAILGRTNTEAFF	TGTGCCATCCTCGGGAGGACCAACACTGAAGCTTTCTTT
many	TRBJ2-5	TRBV28	TRBD1	CASSSGDRAGETQYF	TGTGCCAGCAGTTCAGGAGACAGGGCGGGAGAGACCCAGTACTTC
-	TRBJ1-1	TRBV4-1	-	CASSQGSGGVNTEAFF	TGCGCCAGCAGCCAAGGGTCGGGGGGGGTGAACACTGAAGCTTTCTTT
many	TRBJ1-1	TRBV20-1	-	CSARGKPGTEEAFF	TGCAGTGCTAGAGGCAAACCTGGGACCGAAGAAGCTTTCTTT
few	TRBJ1-5	TRBV19	TRBD1	CASSRAAGTVQGDFQPQHF	TGTGCCAGTAGTAGGGCGGCGGGTACAGTACAGGGGGATTTTCAGCCCCAGCATTTT
few	TRBJ2-7	TRBV3-1	TRBD2	CASSPTRAGDYEQYF	TGTGCCAGCAGCCCGACTAGAGCGGGAGATTACGAGCAGTACTTC
few	TRBJ1-5	TRBV19	-	CASSARQDGSNQPQHF	TGTGCCAGTAGTGCTCGACAGGACGGGAGCAATCAGCCCCAGCATTTT
many	TRBJ2-5	TRBV28	TRBD2	CASSSWTSGETQYF	TGTGCCAGCAGTTCCTGGACTAGCGGCGAGACCCAGTACTTC
many	TRBJ2-7	TRBV6-2/TRBV6-3	TRBD1	CASSYRQGDYEQYF	TGTGCCAGCAGTTACAGACAGGGGGACTACGAGCAGTACTTC
many	TRBJ1-1	TRBV5-6	TRBD1	CASRPDRGVLTEAFF	TGTGCCAGCAGACCAGACAGGGGCGTATTGACTGAAGCTTTCTTT
-	TRBJ1-1	TRBV18	TRBD1	CASSPHIGQDTEAFF	TGTGCCAGCTCACCCCACATAGGACAGGACACTGAAGCTTTCTTT
-	TRBJ2-5	TRBV10-3	-	CATGMTQETQYF	TGTGCCACTGGGATGACTCAAGAGACCCAGTACTTC